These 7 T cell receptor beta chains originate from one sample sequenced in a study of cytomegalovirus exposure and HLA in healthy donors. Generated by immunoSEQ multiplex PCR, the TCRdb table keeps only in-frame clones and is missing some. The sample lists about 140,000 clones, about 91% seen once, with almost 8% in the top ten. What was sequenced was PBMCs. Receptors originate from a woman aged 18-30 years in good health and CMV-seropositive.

Here the CDR3 reads CASSSSLPPGQGENGYTF. DNA of the CDR3: TGTGCCAGCAGCTCCTCCCTTCCTCCGGGACAGGGAGAGAACGGCTACACCTTC. The V gene is TRBV21-1, the J gene TRBJ1-2; the tabulated D call, TRBD1, remains unverified against the DNA. TRBV21-1 is annotated as a pseudogene. This CDR3 has 18 residues.

The CDR3 loop reads CASSLDPSTDTQYF. As DNA, the CDR3 is TGTGCCAGCAGCTTAGATCCTAGCACAGATACGCAGTATTTT. V usage is TRBV11-3 and J usage is TRBJ2-3, with D uncertain. Germline CDR1 reads SGHNT; CDR2 reads YENEEA. This CDR3 spans 14 amino acids. Trimming cost V 0 bases and J 0 bases, with 4 bases left between them.

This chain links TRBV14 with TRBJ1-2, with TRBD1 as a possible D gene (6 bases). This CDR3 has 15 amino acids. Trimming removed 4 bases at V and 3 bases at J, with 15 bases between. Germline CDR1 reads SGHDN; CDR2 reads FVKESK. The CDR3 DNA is TGTGCCAGCAGCCCATCGACAGGTCTGGACTATGGCTACACCTTC. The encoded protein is CASSPSTGLDYGYTF.

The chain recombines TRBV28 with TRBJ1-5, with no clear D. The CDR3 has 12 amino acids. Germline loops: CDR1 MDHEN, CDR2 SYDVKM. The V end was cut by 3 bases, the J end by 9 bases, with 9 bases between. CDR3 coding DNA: TGTGCCAGCAGTTTCAACCCCGGGCCCCAGCATTTT. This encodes CASSFNPGPQHF.

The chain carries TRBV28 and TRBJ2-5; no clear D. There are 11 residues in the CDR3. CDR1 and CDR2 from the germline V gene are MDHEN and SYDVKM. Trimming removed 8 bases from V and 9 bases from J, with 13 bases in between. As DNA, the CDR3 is TGTGCCAGCCTAGACGGTTTGTCCCAGTACTTC. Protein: CASLDGLSQYF. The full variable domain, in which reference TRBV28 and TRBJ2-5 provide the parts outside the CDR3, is DVKVTQSSRYLVKRTGEKVFLECVQDMDHENMFWYRQDPGLGLRLIYFSYDVKMKEKGDIPEGYSVSREKKERFSLILESASTNQTSMYLCASLDGLSQYFGPGTRLLVL.

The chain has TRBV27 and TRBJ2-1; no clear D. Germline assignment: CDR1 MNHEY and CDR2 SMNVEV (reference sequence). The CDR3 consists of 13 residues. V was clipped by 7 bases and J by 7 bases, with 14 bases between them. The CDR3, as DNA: TGTGCCAGCAATCACTATTTGACGAATGAGCAGTTCTTC. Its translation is CASNHYLTNEQFF.

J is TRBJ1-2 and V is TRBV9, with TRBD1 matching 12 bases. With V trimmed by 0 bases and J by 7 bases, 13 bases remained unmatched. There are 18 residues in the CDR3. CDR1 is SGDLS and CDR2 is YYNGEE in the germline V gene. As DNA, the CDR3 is TGTGCCAGCAGCGTAGCCCCTCGCCCAGGGACAGGGGGCCGTGGCTACACCTTC. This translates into CASSVAPRPGTGGRGYTF.